The rows below give T cell receptor beta chains drawn from one sample of a study of siplizumab effects on memory and regulatory T cells. Here immunoSEQ multiplex PCR was the method, and the copy in TCRdb shows in-frame clones only, minus some. The sample gives roughly 100,000 clones, over 90% of which show up once; around 0.62% is in the top ten. What was sequenced was Tregs sorted from blood. These TCRs come from a human donor in good health. CDR3s include the opening cysteine and the closing phenylalanine or tryptophan. Fields, in order: V gene, clone size, CDR3 length, D gene, J gene, CDR3 protein, CDR3 DNA. D genes are given only for firm matches. The listing skips clone size in some rows; elsewhere it reads once, few, many or a size class.

v_call: TRBV18; clone_size: .; cdr3_length: 15; d_call: TRBD1; j_call: TRBJ2-1; cdr3_aa: CASSPRRGLENEQFF; cdr3_nt: TGTGCCAGCTCACCAAGAAGGGGGCTGGAGAATGAGCAGTTCTTC
v_call: TRBV11-2; clone_size: .; cdr3_length: 14; d_call: .; j_call: TRBJ1-5; cdr3_aa: CASSLDGWNQPQHF; cdr3_nt: TGTGCCAGCAGCTTAGACGGGTGGAATCAGCCCCAGCATTTT
v_call: TRBV18; clone_size: .; cdr3_length: 15; d_call: .; j_call: TRBJ2-2; cdr3_aa: CASSPPGTDTGELFF; cdr3_nt: TGTGCCAGCTCACCACCCGGCACAGACACCGGGGAGCTGTTTTTT
v_call: TRBV19; clone_size: few; cdr3_length: 13; d_call: .; j_call: TRBJ1-2; cdr3_aa: CASRPQTGRGYTF; cdr3_nt: TGTGCCAGTAGACCTCAGACAGGAAGAGGCTACACCTTC
v_call: TRBV6-7; clone_size: few; cdr3_length: 17; d_call: .; j_call: TRBJ1-5; cdr3_aa: CASSYPGSGVSNQPQHF; cdr3_nt: TGTGCCAGCAGTTACCCGGGGTCGGGGGTTAGCAATCAGCCCCAGCATTTT
v_call: TRBV30; clone_size: once; cdr3_length: 14; d_call: TRBD2; j_call: TRBJ2-1; cdr3_aa: CACSGLAVYNEQFF; cdr3_nt: TGTGCCTGCTCGGGACTAGCGGTCTACAATGAGCAGTTCTTC
v_call: TRBV5-1; clone_size: .; cdr3_length: 15; d_call: .; j_call: TRBJ2-2; cdr3_aa: CASSPRTENTGELFF; cdr3_nt: TGCGCCAGCAGCCCTCGGACGGAGAACACCGGGGAGCTGTTTTTT
v_call: TRBV7-9; clone_size: .; cdr3_length: 10; d_call: TRBD2; j_call: TRBJ2-5; cdr3_aa: CASSGGAQYF; cdr3_nt: TGTGCCAGCAGCGGGGGGGCCCAGTACTTC
v_call: TRBV5-4; clone_size: .; cdr3_length: 14; d_call: .; j_call: TRBJ2-5; cdr3_aa: CASSPGLTQETQYF; cdr3_nt: TGTGCCAGCAGCCCAGGACTCACACAAGAGACCCAGTACTTC
v_call: TRBV5-1; clone_size: .; cdr3_length: 13; d_call: .; j_call: TRBJ1-1; cdr3_aa: CASSKPGDTEAFF; cdr3_nt: TGCGCCAGCAGCAAACCCGGCGACACTGAAGCTTTCTTT
v_call: TRBV7-8; clone_size: .; cdr3_length: 13; d_call: .; j_call: TRBJ1-4; cdr3_aa: CASSPLTEEKLFF; cdr3_nt: TGTGCCAGCAGCCCGCTGACAGAGGAAAAACTGTTTTTT
v_call: TRBV18; clone_size: .; cdr3_length: 14; d_call: .; j_call: TRBJ2-7; cdr3_aa: CASSAGVGSYEQYF; cdr3_nt: TGTGCCAGCTCGGCCGGAGTTGGCTCCTACGAGCAGTACTTC
v_call: TRBV6-6; clone_size: .; cdr3_length: 14; d_call: TRBD1; j_call: TRBJ1-1; cdr3_aa: CASSYSGTGIEAFF; cdr3_nt: TGTGCCAGCAGTTACTCCGGGACAGGTATCGAAGCTTTCTTT
v_call: TRBV4-3; clone_size: .; cdr3_length: 19; d_call: TRBD2; j_call: TRBJ2-3; cdr3_aa: CASRPGTSFYGGDTDTQYF; cdr3_nt: TGCGCCAGCAGACCCGGGACTAGCTTCTACGGAGGGGACACAGATACGCAGTATTTT
v_call: TRBV5-1; clone_size: .; cdr3_length: 17; d_call: TRBD1; j_call: TRBJ2-1; cdr3_aa: CASSALQDRGSYNEQFF; cdr3_nt: TGCGCCAGCAGCGCCCTGCAGGACAGGGGATCCTACAATGAGCAGTTCTTC
v_call: TRBV11-3; clone_size: .; cdr3_length: 16; d_call: TRBD1; j_call: TRBJ1-5; cdr3_aa: CASSLQGGNSNQPQHF; cdr3_nt: TGTGCCAGCAGCTTACAGGGGGGAAATAGCAATCAGCCCCAGCATTTT
v_call: TRBV5-1; clone_size: .; cdr3_length: 16; d_call: .; j_call: TRBJ2-7; cdr3_aa: CASSPGWTRTFYEQYF; cdr3_nt: TGCGCCAGCAGCCCCGGGTGGACTCGGACGTTCTACGAGCAGTACTTC
v_call: TRBV2; clone_size: .; cdr3_length: 13; d_call: .; j_call: TRBJ1-5; cdr3_aa: CASSESENQPQHF; cdr3_nt: TGTGCCAGCAGTGAATCGGAGAATCAGCCCCAGCATTTT
v_call: TRBV2; clone_size: .; cdr3_length: 14; d_call: TRBD1; j_call: TRBJ1-2; cdr3_aa: CAGKDRGPNYGYTF; cdr3_nt: TGTGCCGGGAAGGACAGGGGGCCTAACTATGGCTACACCTTC
v_call: TRBV4-2; clone_size: few; cdr3_length: 17; d_call: TRBD2; j_call: TRBJ2-5; cdr3_aa: CASSQVGGGGVQETQYF; cdr3_nt: TGTGCCAGCAGCCAAGTCGGAGGCGGGGGGGTTCAAGAGACCCAGTACTTC
v_call: TRBV10-3; clone_size: once; cdr3_length: 15; d_call: .; j_call: TRBJ1-2; cdr3_aa: CAISELRPGWDGYTF; cdr3_nt: TGTGCCATCAGTGAGTTAAGGCCGGGGTGGGATGGCTACACCTTC
v_call: TRBV25-1; clone_size: .; cdr3_length: 15; d_call: .; j_call: TRBJ2-1; cdr3_aa: CASSESIASGNEQFF; cdr3_nt: TGTGCCAGCAGTGAATCTATAGCGTCGGGGAATGAGCAGTTCTTC
v_call: TRBV2; clone_size: once; cdr3_length: 14; d_call: TRBD1; j_call: TRBJ2-5; cdr3_aa: CASSYRGQQETQYF; cdr3_nt: TGTGCCAGCAGTTACAGGGGCCAGCAAGAGACCCAGTACTTC
v_call: TRBV7-2; clone_size: .; cdr3_length: 12; d_call: .; j_call: TRBJ1-3; cdr3_aa: CASSLSGNTIYF; cdr3_nt: TGTGCCAGCAGCCTCAGTGGAAACACCATATATTTT
v_call: TRBV2; clone_size: .; cdr3_length: 12; d_call: TRBD1; j_call: TRBJ1-2; cdr3_aa: CASTAGQGVPTF; cdr3_nt: TGTGCCAGCACCGCGGGACAGGGGGTCCCCACCTTC
v_call: TRBV7-3; clone_size: .; cdr3_length: 13; d_call: TRBD2; j_call: TRBJ2-3; cdr3_aa: CASSWGGTDTQYF; cdr3_nt: TGTGCCAGCAGCTGGGGGGGAACAGATACGCAGTATTTT
v_call: TRBV30; clone_size: .; cdr3_length: 11; d_call: .; j_call: TRBJ2-7; cdr3_aa: CAWSVQAKQYF; cdr3_nt: TGTGCCTGGAGTGTACAGGCAAAGCAGTACTTC
v_call: TRBV5-1; clone_size: .; cdr3_length: 14; d_call: TRBD1; j_call: TRBJ1-1; cdr3_aa: CASSIDREWTEAFF; cdr3_nt: TGCGCCAGCAGCATAGACAGGGAATGGACTGAAGCTTTCTTT
v_call: TRBV30; clone_size: .; cdr3_length: 14; d_call: .; j_call: TRBJ1-1; cdr3_aa: CAWSVLMGNTEAFF; cdr3_nt: TGTGCCTGGAGTGTACTTATGGGGAACACTGAAGCTTTCTTT
v_call: TRBV5-1; clone_size: .; cdr3_length: 13; d_call: TRBD1; j_call: TRBJ1-1; cdr3_aa: CASRDRGNTEAFF; cdr3_nt: TGCGCCAGCAGGGACAGGGGGAACACTGAAGCTTTCTTT